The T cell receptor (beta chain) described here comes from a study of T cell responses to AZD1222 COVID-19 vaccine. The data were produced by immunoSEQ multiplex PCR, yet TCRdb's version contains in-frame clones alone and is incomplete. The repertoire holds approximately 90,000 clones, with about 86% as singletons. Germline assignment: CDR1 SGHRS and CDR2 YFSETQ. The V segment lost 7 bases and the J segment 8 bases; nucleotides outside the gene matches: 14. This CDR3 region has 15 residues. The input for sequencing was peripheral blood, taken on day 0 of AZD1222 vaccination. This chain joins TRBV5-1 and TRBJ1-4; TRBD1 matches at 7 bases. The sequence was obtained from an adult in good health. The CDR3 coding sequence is TGCGCCAGCTCGTCGACTCCCGGGACAGAGGAAAAACTGTTTTTT. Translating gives CASSSTPGTEEKLFF.